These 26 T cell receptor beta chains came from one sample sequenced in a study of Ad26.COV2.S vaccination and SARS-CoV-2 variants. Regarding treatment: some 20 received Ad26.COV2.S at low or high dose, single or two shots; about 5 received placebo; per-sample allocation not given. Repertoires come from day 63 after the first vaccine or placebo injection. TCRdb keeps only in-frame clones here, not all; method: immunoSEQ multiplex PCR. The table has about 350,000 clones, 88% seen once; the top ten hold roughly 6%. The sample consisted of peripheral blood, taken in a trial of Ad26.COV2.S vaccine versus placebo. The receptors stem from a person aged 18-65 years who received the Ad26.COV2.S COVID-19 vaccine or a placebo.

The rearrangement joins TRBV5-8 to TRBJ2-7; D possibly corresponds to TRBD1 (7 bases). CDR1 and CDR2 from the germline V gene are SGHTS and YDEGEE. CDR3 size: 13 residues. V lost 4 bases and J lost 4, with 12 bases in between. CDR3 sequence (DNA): TGTGCCAGCAGCCTCAGGGGGAGGTACGAGCAGTACTTC. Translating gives CASSLRGRYEQYF.

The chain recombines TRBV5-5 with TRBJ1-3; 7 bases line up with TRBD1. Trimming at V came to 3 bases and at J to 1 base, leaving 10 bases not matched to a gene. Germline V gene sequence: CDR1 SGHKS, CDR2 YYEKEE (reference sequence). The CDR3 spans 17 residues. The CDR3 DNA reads TGTGCCAGCAGCTATCTTGGGCAGGGGGTTTCTGGAAACACCATATATTTT. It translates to CASSYLGQGVSGNTIYF.

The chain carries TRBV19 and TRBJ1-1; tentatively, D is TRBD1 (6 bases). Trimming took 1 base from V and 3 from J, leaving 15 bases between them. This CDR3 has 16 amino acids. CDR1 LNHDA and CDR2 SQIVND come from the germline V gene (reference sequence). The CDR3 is CASSIGTGLGYTEAFF. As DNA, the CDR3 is TGTGCCAGTAGTATAGGAACAGGGTTGGGGTACACTGAAGCTTTCTTT. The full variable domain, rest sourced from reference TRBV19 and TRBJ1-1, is DGGITQSPKYLFRKEGQNVTLSCEQNLNHDAMYWYRQDPGQGLRLIYYSQIVNDFQKGDIAEGYSVSREKKESFPLTVTSAQKNPTAFYLCASSIGTGLGYTEAFFGQGTRLTVV.

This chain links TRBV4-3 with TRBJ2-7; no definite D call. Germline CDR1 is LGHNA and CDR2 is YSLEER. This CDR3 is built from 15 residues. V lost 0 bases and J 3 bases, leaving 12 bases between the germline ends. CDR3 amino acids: CASSQDRASVYEQYF. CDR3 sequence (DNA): TGCGCCAGCAGCCAAGATCGGGCCAGTGTCTACGAGCAGTACTTC.

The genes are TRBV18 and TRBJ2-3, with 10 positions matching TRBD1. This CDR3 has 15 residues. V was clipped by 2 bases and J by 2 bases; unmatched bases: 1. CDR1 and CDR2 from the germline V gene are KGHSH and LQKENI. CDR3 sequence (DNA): TGTGCCAGCTCACCAGGGACAGGGGTCACAGATACGCAGTATTTT. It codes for CASSPGTGVTDTQYF. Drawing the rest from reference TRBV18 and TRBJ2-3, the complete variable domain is NAGVMQNPRHLVRRRGQEARLRCSPMKGHSHVYWYRQLPEEGLKFMVYLQKENIIDESGMPKERFSAEFPKEGPSILRIQQVVRGDSAAYFCASSPGTGVTDTQYFGPGTRLTVL.

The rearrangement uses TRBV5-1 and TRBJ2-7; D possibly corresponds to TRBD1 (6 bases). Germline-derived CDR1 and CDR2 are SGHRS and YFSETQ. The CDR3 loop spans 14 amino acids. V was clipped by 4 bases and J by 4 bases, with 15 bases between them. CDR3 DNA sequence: TGCGCCAGCAGCGTTTCAGGGGCGGATTACGAGCAGTACTTC. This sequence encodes CASSVSGADYEQYF. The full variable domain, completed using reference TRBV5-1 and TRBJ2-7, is KAGVTQTPRYLIKTRGQQVTLSCSPISGHRSVSWYQQTPGQGLQFLFEYFSETQRNKGNFPGRFSGRQFSNSRSEMNVSTLELGDSALYLCASSVSGADYEQYFGPGTRLTVT.

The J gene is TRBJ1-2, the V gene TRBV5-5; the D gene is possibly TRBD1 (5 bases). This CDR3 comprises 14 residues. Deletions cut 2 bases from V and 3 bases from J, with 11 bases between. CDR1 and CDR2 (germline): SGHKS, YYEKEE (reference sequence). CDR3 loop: CASSLSARDYGYTF. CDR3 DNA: TGTGCCAGCAGCTTATCTGCCAGGGACTATGGCTACACCTTC.

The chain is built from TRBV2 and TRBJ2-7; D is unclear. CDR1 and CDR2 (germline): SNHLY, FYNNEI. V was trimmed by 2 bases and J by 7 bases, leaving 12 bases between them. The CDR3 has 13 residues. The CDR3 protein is CASSESAKLEQYF. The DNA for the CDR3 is TGTGCCAGCAGTGAATCGGCGAAGTTGGAGCAGTACTTC.

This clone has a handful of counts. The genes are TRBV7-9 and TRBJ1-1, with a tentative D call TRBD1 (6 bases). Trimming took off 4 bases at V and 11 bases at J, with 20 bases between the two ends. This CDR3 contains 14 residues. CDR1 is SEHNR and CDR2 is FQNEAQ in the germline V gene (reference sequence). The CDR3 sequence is CASSSPGAGGRAFF. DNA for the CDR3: TGTGCCAGCAGCTCCCCAGGGGCGGGTGGCAGGGCTTTCTTT. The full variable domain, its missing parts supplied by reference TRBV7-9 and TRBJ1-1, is DTGVSQNPRHKITKRGQNVTFRCDPISEHNRLYWYRQTLGQGPEFLTYFQNEAQLEKSRLLSDRFSAERPKGSFSTLEIQRTEQGDSAMYLCASSSPGAGGRAFFGQGTRLTVV.

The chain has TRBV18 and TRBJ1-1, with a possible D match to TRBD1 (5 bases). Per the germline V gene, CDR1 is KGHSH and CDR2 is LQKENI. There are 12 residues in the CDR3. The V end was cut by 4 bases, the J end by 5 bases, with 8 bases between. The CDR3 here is CASSRGETEAFF. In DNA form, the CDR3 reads TGTGCCAGCTCACGGGGGGAAACTGAAGCTTTCTTT. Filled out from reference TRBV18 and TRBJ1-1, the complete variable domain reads NAGVMQNPRHLVRRRGQEARLRCSPMKGHSHVYWYRQLPEEGLKFMVYLQKENIIDESGMPKERFSAEFPKEGPSILRIQQVVRGDSAAYFCASSRGETEAFFGQGTRLTVV.

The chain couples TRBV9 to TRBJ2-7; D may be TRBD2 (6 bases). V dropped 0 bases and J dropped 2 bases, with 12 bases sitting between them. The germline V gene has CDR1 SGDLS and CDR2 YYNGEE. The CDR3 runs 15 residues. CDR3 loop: CASSVDPGGTYEQYF. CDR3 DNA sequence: TGTGCCAGCAGCGTAGACCCTGGAGGGACCTACGAGCAGTACTTC.

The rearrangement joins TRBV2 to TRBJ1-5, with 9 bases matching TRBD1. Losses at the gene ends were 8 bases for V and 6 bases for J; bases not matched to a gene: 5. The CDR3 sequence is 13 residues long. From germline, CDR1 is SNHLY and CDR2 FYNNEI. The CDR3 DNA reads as TGTGCCAGCTCCGGACAGGGGAGTCAGCCCCAGCATTTT. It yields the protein CASSGQGSQPQHF.

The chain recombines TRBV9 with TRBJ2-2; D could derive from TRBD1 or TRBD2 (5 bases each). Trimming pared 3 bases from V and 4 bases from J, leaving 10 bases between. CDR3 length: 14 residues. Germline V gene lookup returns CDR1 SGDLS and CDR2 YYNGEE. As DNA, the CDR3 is TGTGCCAGCAGCGCCTTTGGGGGCACCGGGGAGCTGTTTTTT. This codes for CASSAFGGTGELFF.

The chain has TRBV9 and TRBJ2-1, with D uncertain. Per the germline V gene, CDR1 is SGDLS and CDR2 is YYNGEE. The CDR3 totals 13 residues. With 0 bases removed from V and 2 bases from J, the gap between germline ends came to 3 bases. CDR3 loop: CASSVGTYNEQFF. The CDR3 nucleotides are TGTGCCAGCAGCGTAGGGACCTACAATGAGCAGTTCTTC.

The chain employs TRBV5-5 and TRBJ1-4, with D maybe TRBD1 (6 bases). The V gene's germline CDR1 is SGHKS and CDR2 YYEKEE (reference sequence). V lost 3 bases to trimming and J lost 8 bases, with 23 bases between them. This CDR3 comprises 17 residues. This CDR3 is CASSSDRYTVLREKLFF. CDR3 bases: TGTGCCAGCAGCTCGGACAGATATACCGTACTACGGGAAAAACTGTTTTTT.

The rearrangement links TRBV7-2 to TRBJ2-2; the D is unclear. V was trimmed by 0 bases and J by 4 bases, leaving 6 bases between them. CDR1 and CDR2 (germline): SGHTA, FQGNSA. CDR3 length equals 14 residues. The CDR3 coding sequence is TGTGCCAGCAGCTTAGCGCTGGGCACCGGGGAGCTGTTTTTT. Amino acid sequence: CASSLALGTGELFF.

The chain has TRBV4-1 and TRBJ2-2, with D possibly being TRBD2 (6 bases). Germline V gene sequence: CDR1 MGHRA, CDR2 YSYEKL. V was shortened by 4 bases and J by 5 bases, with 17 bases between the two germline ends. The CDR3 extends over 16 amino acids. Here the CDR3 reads CASSPLALSDTGELFF. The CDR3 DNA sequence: TGCGCCAGCAGCCCACTAGCTCTTTCCGATACCGGGGAGCTGTTTTTT.

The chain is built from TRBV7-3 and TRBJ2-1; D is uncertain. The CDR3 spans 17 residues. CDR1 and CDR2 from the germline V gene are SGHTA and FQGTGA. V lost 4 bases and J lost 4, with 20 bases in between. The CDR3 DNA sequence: TGTGCCAGCAGCTACTTTAGGACGACCCTGGGATACAATGAGCAGTTCTTC. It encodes CASSYFRTTLGYNEQFF.

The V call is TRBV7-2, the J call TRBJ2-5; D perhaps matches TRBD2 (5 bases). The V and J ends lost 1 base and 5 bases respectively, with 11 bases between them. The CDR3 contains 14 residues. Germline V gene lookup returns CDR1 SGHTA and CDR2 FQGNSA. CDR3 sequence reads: CASSLGVGGETQYF. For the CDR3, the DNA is TGTGCCAGCAGCTTAGGTGTCGGCGGGGAGACCCAGTACTTC.

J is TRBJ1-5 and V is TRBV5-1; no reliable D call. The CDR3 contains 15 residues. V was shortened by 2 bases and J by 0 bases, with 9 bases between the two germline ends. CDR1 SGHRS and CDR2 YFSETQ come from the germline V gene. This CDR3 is CASSFRPDSNQPQHF. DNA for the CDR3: TGCGCCAGCAGCTTTAGGCCAGATAGCAATCAGCCCCAGCATTTT.

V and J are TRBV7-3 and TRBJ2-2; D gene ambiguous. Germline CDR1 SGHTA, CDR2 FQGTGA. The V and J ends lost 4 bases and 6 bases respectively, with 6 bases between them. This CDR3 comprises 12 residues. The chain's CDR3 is CASSSLPGELFF. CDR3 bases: TGTGCCAGCAGCTCCCTCCCCGGGGAGCTGTTTTTT.

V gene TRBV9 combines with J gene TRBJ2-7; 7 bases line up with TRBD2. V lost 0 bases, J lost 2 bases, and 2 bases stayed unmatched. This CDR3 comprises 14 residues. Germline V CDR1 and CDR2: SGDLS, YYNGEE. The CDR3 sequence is CASSVGAGAYEQYF. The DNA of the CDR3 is TGTGCCAGCAGCGTAGGTGCGGGGGCCTACGAGCAGTACTTC.

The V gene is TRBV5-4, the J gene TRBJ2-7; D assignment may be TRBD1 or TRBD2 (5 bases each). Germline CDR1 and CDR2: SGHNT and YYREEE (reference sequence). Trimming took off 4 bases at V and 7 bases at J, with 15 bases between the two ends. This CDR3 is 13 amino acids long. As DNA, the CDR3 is TGTGCCAGCAGCCCGGGGAAGGGGCGGGAGCAGTACTTC. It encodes CASSPGKGREQYF. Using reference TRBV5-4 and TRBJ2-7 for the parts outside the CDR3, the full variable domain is ETGVTQSPTHLIKTRGQQVTLRCSSQSGHNTVSWYQQALGQGPQFIFQYYREEENGRGNFPPRFSGLQFPNYSSELNVNALELDDSALYLCASSPGKGREQYFGPGTRLTVT.

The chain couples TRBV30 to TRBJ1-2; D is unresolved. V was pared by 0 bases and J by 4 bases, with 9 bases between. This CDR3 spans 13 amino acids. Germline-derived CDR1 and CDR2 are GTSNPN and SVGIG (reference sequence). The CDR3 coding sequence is TGTGCCTGGAGTGTGTCCGAGGTCTATGGCTACACCTTC. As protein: CAWSVSEVYGYTF.

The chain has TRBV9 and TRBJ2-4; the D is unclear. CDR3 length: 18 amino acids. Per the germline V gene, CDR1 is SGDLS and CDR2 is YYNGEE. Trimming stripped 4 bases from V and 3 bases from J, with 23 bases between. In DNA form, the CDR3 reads TGTGCCAGCAGCACACGGACGGTTCCGCCTGAAATCAAAAACATTCAGTACTTC. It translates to CASSTRTVPPEIKNIQYF.

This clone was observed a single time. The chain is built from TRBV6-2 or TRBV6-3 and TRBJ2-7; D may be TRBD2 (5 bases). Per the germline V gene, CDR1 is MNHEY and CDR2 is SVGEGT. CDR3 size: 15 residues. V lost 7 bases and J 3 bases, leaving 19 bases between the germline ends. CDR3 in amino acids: CASTPPGILGYEQYF. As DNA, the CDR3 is TGTGCCAGCACCCCCCCCGGGATCCTGGGCTACGAGCAGTACTTC.